This TCR beta chain came from a study of regulatory T cells in long-lasting Graves disease. Background on the study: Newly diagnosed Graves' patients had under 3 months of antithyroid drugs. Study outcomes and limitations: Graves' patients with persistent disease showed TCR diversity lower than patients newly diagnosed. The study found persistent patients shared more public clonotypes (roughly 2,600) than new patients (over 850).

Researchers made TCR beta libraries by using iRepertoire HTBI primers and running Arm-PCR on CDR3 regions. TCRdb ran MiXCR on the multiplex PCR reads and lists one entry per CDR3 protein. Here the sample spans some 320,000 distinct CDR3 sequences, 18% being singletons. The time point was: newly diagnosed GD, antithyroid drugs for less than 3 months. Scientists built the TCR library using RNA that was extracted from PBMCs. Patients of an endocrinology department in Xi'an, China, were included. This CDR3 comprises 13 residues. The germline V gene has CDR1 KGHSH and CDR2 LQKENI. V trimming: 4 bases; J trimming: 6 bases; junction bases outside the gene matches: 6. As regards this clonotype: Its cognate antigen is unknown.

The starting material was peripheral blood mononuclear cells (PBMCs), obtained at new diagnosis, from a patient treated with antithyroid drugs. This sequence was found in a female donor with Graves disease. The chain uses TRBV18 and TRBJ2-7; 7 bases match TRBD1. CDR3: CASSRQDRAEQYF. Written as DNA, the CDR3 is TGTGCCAGCTCACGACAAGACAGGGCCGAGCAGTACTTC.